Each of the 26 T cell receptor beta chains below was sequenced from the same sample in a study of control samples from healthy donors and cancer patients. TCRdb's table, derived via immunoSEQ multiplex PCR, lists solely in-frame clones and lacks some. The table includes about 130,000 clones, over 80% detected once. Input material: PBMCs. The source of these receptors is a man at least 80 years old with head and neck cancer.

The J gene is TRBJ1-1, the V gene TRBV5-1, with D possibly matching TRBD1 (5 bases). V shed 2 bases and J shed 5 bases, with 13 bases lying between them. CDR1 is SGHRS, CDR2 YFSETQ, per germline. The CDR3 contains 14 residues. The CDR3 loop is CASSLTGGRTEAFF. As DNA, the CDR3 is TGCGCCAGCAGCTTAACCGGGGGAAGGACTGAAGCTTTCTTT.

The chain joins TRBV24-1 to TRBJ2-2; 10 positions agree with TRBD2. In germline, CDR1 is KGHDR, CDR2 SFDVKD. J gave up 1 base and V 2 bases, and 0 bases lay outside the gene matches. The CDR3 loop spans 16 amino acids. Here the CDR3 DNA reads TGTGCCACCAGTGATTGGACTAGCGGGAACACCGGGGAGCTGTTTTTT. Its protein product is CATSDWTSGNTGELFF.

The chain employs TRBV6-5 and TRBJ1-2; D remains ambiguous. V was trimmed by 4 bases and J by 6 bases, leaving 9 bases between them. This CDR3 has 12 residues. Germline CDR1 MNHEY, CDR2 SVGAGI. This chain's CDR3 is CASSSRRDGYTF. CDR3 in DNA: TGTGCCAGCAGTTCGCGGCGGGATGGCTACACCTTC.

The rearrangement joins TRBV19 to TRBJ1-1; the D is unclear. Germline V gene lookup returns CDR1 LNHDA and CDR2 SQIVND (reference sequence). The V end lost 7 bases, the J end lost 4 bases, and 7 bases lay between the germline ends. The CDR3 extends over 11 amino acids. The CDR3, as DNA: TGTGCCAGTAATCTGGGCACTGAAGCTTTCTTT. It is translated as CASNLGTEAFF.

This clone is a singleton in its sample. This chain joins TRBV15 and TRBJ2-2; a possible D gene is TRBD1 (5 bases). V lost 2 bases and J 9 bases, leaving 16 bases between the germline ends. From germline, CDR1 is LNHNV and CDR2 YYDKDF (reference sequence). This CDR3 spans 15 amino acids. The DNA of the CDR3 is TGTGCCACCAGCAGACCCGTCGGACAATCCCGGGAGCTGTTTTTT. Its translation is CATSRPVGQSRELFF. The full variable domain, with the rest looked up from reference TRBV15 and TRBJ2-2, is DAMVIQNPRYQVTQFGKPVTLSCSQTLNHNVMYWYQQKSSQAPKLLFHYYDKDFNNEADTPDNFQSRRPNTSFCFLDIRSPGLGDTAMYLCATSRPVGQSRELFFGEGSRLTVL.

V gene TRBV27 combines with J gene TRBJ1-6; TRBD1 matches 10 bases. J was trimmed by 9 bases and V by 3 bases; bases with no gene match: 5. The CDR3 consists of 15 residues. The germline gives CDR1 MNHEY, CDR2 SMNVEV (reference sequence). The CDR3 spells CASSFRDRGFSPLHF. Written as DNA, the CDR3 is TGTGCCAGCAGTTTTCGGGACAGGGGTTTTTCACCCCTCCACTTT.

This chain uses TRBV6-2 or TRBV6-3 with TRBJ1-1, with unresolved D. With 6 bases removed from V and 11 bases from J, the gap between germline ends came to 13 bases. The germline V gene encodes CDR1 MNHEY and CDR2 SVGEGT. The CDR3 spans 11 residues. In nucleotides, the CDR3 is TGTGCCAGCAGGTACCGGGCTTCCGCTTTCTTT. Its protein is CASRYRASAFF.

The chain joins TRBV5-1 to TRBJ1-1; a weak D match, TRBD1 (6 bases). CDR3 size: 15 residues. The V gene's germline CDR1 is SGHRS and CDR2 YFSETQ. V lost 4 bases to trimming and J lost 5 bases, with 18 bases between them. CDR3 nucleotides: TGCGCCAGCAGCCCACAAATAAGGACAGAAACTGAAGCTTTCTTT. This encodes CASSPQIRTETEAFF.

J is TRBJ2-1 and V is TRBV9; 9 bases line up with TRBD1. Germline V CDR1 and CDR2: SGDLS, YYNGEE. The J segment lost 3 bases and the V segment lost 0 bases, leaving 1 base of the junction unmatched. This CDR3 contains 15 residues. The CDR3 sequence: CASSVADRGYNEQFF. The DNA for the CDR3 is TGTGCCAGCAGCGTAGCGGACAGGGGCTACAATGAGCAGTTCTTC.

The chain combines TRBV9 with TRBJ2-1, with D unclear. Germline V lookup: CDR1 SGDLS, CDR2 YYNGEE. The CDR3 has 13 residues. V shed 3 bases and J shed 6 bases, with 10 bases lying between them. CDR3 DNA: TGTGCCAGCAGCGGGGTTGTGGTCAATGAGCAGTTCTTC. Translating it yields CASSGVVVNEQFF.

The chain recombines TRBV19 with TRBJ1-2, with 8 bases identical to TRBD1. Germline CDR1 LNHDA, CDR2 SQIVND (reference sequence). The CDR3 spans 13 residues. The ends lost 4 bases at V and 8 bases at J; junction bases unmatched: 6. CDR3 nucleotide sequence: TGTGCCAGTAGTACGACAGGGGAAGGGGGCTACACCTTC. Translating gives CASSTTGEGGYTF.

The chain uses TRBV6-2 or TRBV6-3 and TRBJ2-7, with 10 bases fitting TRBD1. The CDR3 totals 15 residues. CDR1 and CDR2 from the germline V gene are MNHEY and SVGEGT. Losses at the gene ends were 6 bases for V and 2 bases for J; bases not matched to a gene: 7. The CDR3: CASSPGQGSTYEQYF. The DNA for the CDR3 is TGTGCCAGCAGCCCGGGACAGGGGTCAACCTACGAGCAGTACTTC.

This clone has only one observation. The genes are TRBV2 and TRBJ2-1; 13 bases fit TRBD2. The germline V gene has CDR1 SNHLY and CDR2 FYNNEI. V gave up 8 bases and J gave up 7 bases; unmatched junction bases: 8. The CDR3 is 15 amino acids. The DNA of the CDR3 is TGTGCCAGCCCGGCCGGGACTAGCGGGGATAATGAGCAGTTCTTC. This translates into CASPAGTSGDNEQFF.

CDR3 sequence: CASSLMGGDTQYF. The CDR3 region has the DNA TGCGCCAGCAGCTTAATGGGGGGCGATACGCAGTATTTT. The genes are TRBV5-1 and TRBJ2-3; either TRBD1 or TRBD2 may supply D (6 bases each). CDR1 SGHRS and CDR2 YFSETQ come from the germline V gene. The CDR3 loop spans 13 amino acids. The V and J ends lost 2 bases and 6 bases respectively, with 10 bases between them.

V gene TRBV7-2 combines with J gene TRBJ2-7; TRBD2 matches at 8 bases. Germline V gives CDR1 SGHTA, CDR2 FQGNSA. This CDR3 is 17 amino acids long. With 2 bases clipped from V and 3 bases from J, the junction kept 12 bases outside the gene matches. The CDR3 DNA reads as TGTGCCAGCAGCTTACCAACGACACTCCGGGGGGGCTACGAGCAGTACTTC. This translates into CASSLPTTLRGGYEQYF.

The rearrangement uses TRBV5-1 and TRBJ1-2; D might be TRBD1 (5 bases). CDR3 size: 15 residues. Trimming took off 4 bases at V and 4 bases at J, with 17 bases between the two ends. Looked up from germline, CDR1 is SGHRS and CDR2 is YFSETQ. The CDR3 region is CASSPGSTAIYGYTF. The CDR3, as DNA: TGCGCCAGCAGCCCCGGTTCGACAGCTATCTATGGCTACACCTTC.

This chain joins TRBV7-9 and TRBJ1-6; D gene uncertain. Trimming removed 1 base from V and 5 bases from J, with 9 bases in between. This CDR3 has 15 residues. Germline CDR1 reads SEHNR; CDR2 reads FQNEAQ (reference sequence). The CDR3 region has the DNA TGTGCCAGCAGCTTAGGAGGGTTCCATAATTCACCCCTCCACTTT. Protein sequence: CASSLGGFHNSPLHF.

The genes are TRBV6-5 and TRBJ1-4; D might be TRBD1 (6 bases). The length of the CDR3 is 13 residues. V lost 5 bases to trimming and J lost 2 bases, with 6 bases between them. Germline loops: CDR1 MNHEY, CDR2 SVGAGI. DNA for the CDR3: TGTGCCAGCAGTACAGGGACTAATGAAAAACTGTTTTTT. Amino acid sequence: CASSTGTNEKLFF.

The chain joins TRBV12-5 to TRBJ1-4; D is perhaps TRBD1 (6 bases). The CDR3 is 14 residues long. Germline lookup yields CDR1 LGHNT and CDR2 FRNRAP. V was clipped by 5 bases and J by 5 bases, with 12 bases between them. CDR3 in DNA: TGTGCTAGTGGTATCGGGACACAGAATGAAAAACTGTTTTTT. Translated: CASGIGTQNEKLFF.

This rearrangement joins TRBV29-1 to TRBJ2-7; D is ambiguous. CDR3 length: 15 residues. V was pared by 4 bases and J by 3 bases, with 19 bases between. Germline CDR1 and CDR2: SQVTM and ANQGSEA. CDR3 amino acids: CSVGSPRLGFYEQYF. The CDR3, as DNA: TGCAGCGTTGGAAGCCCCCGTTTGGGCTTCTACGAGCAGTACTTC.

Here the CDR3 reads CASSFFGETEAFF. CDR3 sequence (DNA): TGCGCCAGCAGCTTCTTCGGGGAAACTGAAGCTTTCTTT. The chain employs TRBV5-1 and TRBJ1-1, with D hard to call. Between the trimmed V and J ends, which lost 2 bases and 5 bases, there was a span of 10 bases. The CDR3 consists of 13 residues. CDR1 and CDR2 from the germline V gene are SGHRS and YFSETQ. The entire variable domain, with the rest obtained from reference TRBV5-1 and TRBJ1-1, is as follows: KAGVTQTPRYLIKTRGQQVTLSCSPISGHRSVSWYQQTPGQGLQFLFEYFSETQRNKGNFPGRFSGRQFSNSRSEMNVSTLELGDSALYLCASSFFGETEAFFGQGTRLTVV.

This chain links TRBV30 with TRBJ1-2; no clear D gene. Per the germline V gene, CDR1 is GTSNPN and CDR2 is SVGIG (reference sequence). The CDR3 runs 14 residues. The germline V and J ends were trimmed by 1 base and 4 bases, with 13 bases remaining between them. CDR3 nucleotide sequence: TGTGCCTGGAGTGCCGACATCACTTCCTATGGCTACACCTTC. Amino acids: CAWSADITSYGYTF. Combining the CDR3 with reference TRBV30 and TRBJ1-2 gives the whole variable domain SQTIHQWPATLVQPVGSPLSLECTVEGTSNPNLYWYRQAAGRGLQLLFYSVGIGQISSEVPQNLSASRPQDRQFILSSKKLLLSDSGFYLCAWSADITSYGYTFGSGTRLTVV.

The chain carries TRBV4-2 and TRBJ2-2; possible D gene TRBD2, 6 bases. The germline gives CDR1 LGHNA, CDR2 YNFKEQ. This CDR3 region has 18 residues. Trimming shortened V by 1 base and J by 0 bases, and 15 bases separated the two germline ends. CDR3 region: CASSQGLAVYANTGELFF. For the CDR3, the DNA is TGTGCCAGCAGCCAAGGATTAGCGGTCTACGCGAACACCGGGGAGCTGTTTTTT.

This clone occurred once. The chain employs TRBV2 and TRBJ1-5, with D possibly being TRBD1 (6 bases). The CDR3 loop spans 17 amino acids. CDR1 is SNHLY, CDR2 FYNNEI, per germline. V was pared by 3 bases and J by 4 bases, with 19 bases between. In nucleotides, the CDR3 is TGTGCCAGCAGTGACCCGCGGACAGCCGCGGCAAATCAGCCCCAGCATTTT. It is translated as CASSDPRTAAANQPQHF.

The CDR3 nucleotides are TGTGCCAGCAGCAAGATCGGGGAGGAGATCTACGAGCAGTACTTC. Its protein product is CASSKIGEEIYEQYF. V and J are TRBV21-1 and TRBJ2-7; the D call in the table, TRBD2, was not verified against the DNA. TRBV21-1 is given as a pseudogene. There are 15 residues in the CDR3.

The CDR3 DNA is TGCGCCAGCAGCTTGGAAAATTCAGGGGACACTGAAGCTTTCTTT. This encodes CASSLENSGDTEAFF. This chain joins TRBV5-1 and TRBJ1-1; maybe TRBD1 (6 bases). This CDR3 region has 15 residues. CDR1 and CDR2 from the germline V gene are SGHRS and YFSETQ. V gave up 0 bases and J gave up 3 bases, with 12 bases separating them.